A single sample gave rise to the 7 T cell receptor beta chains below, sequenced in a study of T cells in Graves' hyperthyroidism and ophthalmopathy (dated by TCRdb to 2018 to 2020). Library method: multiplex PCR. Instrument on record: Illumina HiSeq 2000. The TCR beta CDR3 regions were amplified from RNA transcripts. The TCR CDR3 was subjected to a first round of RT-PCR using the HTBI primer set and the Qiagen OneStep RT-PCR kit. The raw public reads went through TCRdb reprocessing: fastp at Q25, MiXCR clone calling, in-frame beta chains kept. When rows share a CDR3 protein, they turn into one entry using the most common DNA and genes. The sample table holds about 360,000 distinct CDR3 sequences, of which about 12% were seen once. The ten largest clones take up around a tenth of the sample. The sample was blood. The source of these receptors is a woman younger than 35 with Graves' hyperthyroidism.

This clonotype has a single count. V usage is TRBV11-2 and J usage is TRBJ2-3; 12 bases align to TRBD2. The trim removed 5 bases at V and 5 bases at J, leaving 14 bases unmatched. This CDR3 is built from 18 residues. Per the germline V gene, CDR1 is SGHAT and CDR2 is FQNNGV. CDR3 sequence: CASSQRPMTSGSVDTQYF. In nucleotides, the CDR3 is TGTGCCAGCAGCCAAAGGCCGATGACTAGCGGGAGTGTAGATACGCAGTATTTT.

This clonotype came up many times. V is TRBV29-1 and J is TRBJ2-7; 8 positions agree with TRBD2. CDR3 length equals 15 residues. Germline V CDR1 and CDR2: SQVTM, ANQGSEA. The trim removed 4 bases at V and 3 bases at J, leaving 11 bases unmatched. The CDR3: CSVGRAGASLYEQYF. The CDR3 DNA reads TGCAGCGTTGGGCGAGCGGGAGCATCCCTCTACGAGCAGTACTTC.

This clonotype has more than one count but fewer than ten. CDR3 sequence (DNA): TGTGCCAGCAGTTTCGTCCAGGCAGGGGAGACCCAGTACTTC. It codes for CASSFVQAGETQYF. The rearrangement joins TRBV28 to TRBJ2-5, with D possibly TRBD1 on 5 matching bases. V was pared by 3 bases and J by 5 bases, with 13 bases between. The CDR3 is made up of 14 amino acids. Germline lookup yields CDR1 MDHEN and CDR2 SYDVKM.

This clonotype was detected many times. The rearrangement uses TRBV20-1 and TRBJ1-5; D remains ambiguous. The CDR3 runs to 12 residues. V was clipped by 6 bases and J by 1 base, with 7 bases between them. From germline, CDR1 is DFQATT and CDR2 SNEGSKA (reference sequence). CDR3 protein: CSARLSNQPQHF. In DNA form, the CDR3 reads TGCAGTGCGAGGTTAAGCAATCAGCCCCAGCATTTT.

This clonotype was found a few times. A much larger clonotype is one base distant, so this may be a read error. This chain connects TRBV11-1 to TRBJ1-1, with D unclear. The length of the CDR3 is 12 residues. Per germline, CDR1 SGHAT and CDR2 FQDESV (reference sequence). DNA for the CDR3: TGTGCCAGCAGCCCTCATGGAACTGGAGCTTTCTTT. Amino acid sequence: CASSPHGTGAFF.

The V call is TRBV4-3, the J call TRBJ2-7, with D hard to call. The V and J ends lost 0 bases and 7 bases respectively, with 19 bases between them. This CDR3 contains 16 residues. In germline, CDR1 is LGHNA, CDR2 YSLEER. This CDR3 is CASSQEWALFSWEQYF. For the CDR3, the DNA is TGCGCCAGCAGCCAAGAGTGGGCCCTTTTCAGTTGGGAGCAGTACTTC.

This clonotype was observed many times. This chain links TRBV7-9 with TRBJ2-3, with D tentatively TRBD1 (6 bases). This CDR3 comprises 18 residues. The ends were cut back, 5 bases at V and 0 bases at J, with 21 bases in the middle. The germline V gene has CDR1 SEHNR and CDR2 FQNEAQ (reference sequence). As DNA, the CDR3 is TGTGCCAGCAGCCTGACCGGGACACCACTCTCTAGCACAGATACGCAGTATTTT. Its translation: CASSLTGTPLSSTDTQYF.